This T cell receptor (beta chain) was identified during a study of T cell responses to AZD1222 COVID-19 vaccine. Germline V lookup: CDR1 LNHDA, CDR2 SQIVND (reference sequence). After removal of 5 bases from V and 6 bases from J, the junction contained 8 bases not matched to a gene. This CDR3 is 15 amino acids long. Overall study results and limits: An increase in Spike-specific TCR breadth and depth was observed after two AZD1222 doses. Reports indicate that nearly half of spike-specific TCRs are directed at unmutated variant regions. Repertoire sampling occurred only after the peak T cell response. The donor group comprised mostly white British people and more females; the analysis possibly underestimated clonal diversity.

With respect to this clone: No antigen is known for it.

Generated by immunoSEQ multiplex PCR, the TCRdb table keeps only in-frame clones and is missing some. The profile shows about 85,000 clones, roughly nine tenths of them singletons. The rearrangement joins TRBV19 to TRBJ1-5, with 9 positions matching TRBD1. The source was peripheral blood, collected on day 0 of AZD1222 vaccination. This clonotype was obtained from an adult in good health. CDR3: CASSSAGQGGQPQHF. CDR3 bases: TGTGCCAGTAGTTCAGCGGGACAGGGCGGTCAGCCCCAGCATTTT.